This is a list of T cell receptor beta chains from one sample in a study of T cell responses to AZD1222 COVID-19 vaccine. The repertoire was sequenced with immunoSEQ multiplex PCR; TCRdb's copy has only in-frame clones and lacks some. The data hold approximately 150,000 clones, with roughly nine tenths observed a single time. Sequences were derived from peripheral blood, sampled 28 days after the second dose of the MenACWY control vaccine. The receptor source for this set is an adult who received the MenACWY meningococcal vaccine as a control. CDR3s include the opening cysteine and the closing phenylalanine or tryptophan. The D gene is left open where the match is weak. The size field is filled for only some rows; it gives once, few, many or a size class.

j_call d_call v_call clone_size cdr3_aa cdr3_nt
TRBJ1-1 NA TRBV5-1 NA CASSLGQGVGTEAFF TGCGCCAGCAGCTTGGGGCAGGGAGTGGGGACTGAAGCTTTCTTT
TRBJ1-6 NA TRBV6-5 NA CASSSWTEQYNSPLHF TGTGCCAGCAGTTCGTGGACGGAGCAATATAATTCACCCCTCCACTTT
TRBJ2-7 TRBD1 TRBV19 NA CASSTLTGLSYEQYF TGTGCCAGCTCTACCCTGACAGGGCTTTCCTACGAGCAGTACTTC
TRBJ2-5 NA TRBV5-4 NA CASSLGQTQETQYF TGTGCCAGCAGCTTGGGACAGACTCAAGAGACCCAGTACTTC
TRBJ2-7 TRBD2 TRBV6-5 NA CASSYERGSSYEQYF TGTGCCAGCAGTTATGAGCGGGGGAGCTCCTACGAGCAGTACTTC
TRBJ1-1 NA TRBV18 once CASSPTANTEAFF TGTGCCAGCTCACCAACCGCGAACACTGAAGCTTTCTTT
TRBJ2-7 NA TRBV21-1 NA CASSKRHREVDIVAGTYEQYF TGTGCCAGCAGCAAACGACACAGGGAAGTGGATATAGTAGCGGGAACCTACGAGCAGTACTTC
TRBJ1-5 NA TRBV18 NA CASSPRGGGNQPQHF TGTGCCAGCTCACCACGAGGGGGAGGCAATCAGCCCCAGCATTTT
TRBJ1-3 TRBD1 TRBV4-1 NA CASSQGQGPDSGNTIYF TGCGCCAGCAGCCAGGGACAGGGACCAGACTCTGGAAACACCATATATTTT
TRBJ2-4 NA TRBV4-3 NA CASSHGTAKNIQYF TGCGCCAGCAGCCACGGGACTGCCAAAAACATTCAGTACTTC
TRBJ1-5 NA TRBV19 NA CASSGGGLVPYSNQPQHF TGTGCCAGTAGCGGTGGGGGACTGGTCCCATATAGCAATCAGCCCCAGCATTTT
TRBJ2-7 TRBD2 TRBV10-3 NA CAISGTSAYEQYF TGTGCCATCAGCGGGACTAGCGCCTACGAGCAGTACTTC
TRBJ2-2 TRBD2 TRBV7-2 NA CASSLRLAGGHTGELFF TGTGCCAGCAGCTTAAGGCTAGCGGGGGGGCACACCGGGGAGCTGTTTTTT
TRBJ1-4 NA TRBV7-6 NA CASSSLRGEKLFF TGTGCCAGCAGCTCCCTTCGAGGTGAAAAACTGTTTTTT
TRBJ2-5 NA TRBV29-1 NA CSVGPETQYF TGCAGCGTAGGCCCAGAGACCCAGTACTTC
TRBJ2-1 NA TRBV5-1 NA CASSESGTREQFF TGCGCCAGCAGCGAGTCGGGCACAAGAGAGCAGTTCTTC
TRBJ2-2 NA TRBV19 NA CASSMRAQNTGELFF TGTGCCAGTAGTATGAGGGCACAGAACACCGGGGAGCTGTTTTTT
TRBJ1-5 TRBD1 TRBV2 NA CASSPIRTGIFQPQHF TGTGCCAGCAGCCCCATCCGGACAGGGATCTTTCAGCCCCAGCATTTT
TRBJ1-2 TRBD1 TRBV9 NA CASSVGQGYYGYTF TGTGCCAGCAGCGTCGGACAGGGCTACTATGGCTACACCTTC
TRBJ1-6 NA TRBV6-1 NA CASSEPRTGYNSPLHF TGTGCCAGCAGTGAACCCCGGACGGGATATAATTCACCCCTCCACTTT
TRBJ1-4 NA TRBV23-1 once CASSQSPAGDATNEKLFF TGCGCCAGCAGTCAATCCCCGGCAGGGGATGCAACTAATGAAAAACTGTTTTTT
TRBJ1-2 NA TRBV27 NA CATHANYGYTF TGTGCCACTCATGCTAACTATGGCTACACCTTC
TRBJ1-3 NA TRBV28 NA CASYGWVGSHTIYF TGTGCCAGCTATGGCTGGGTTGGAAGTCACACCATATATTTT
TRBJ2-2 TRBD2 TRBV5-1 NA CASSPLAESTGELFF TGCGCCAGCAGCCCGCTAGCGGAAAGCACCGGGGAGCTGTTTTTT
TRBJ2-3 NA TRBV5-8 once CASSFNTGTRGDTQYF TGTGCCAGCAGCTTTAACACAGGGACCCGGGGAGATACGCAGTATTTT
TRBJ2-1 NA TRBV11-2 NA CASSPAQLSSYNEQFF TGTGCCAGCAGCCCGGCGCAACTCAGCTCCTACAATGAGCAGTTCTTC
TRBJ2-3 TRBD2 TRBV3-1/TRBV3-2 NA CASSLTSGGSADTQYF TGTGCCAGCAGTCTTACTAGCGGGGGGTCAGCAGATACGCAGTATTTT
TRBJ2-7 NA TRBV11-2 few CASSLLAGEQYF TGTGCCAGCAGCTTGCTGGCTGGCGAGCAGTACTTC
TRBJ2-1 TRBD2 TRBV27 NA CASSSMTSGFYNEQFF TGTGCCAGCAGCTCCATGACTAGCGGATTCTACAATGAGCAGTTCTTC
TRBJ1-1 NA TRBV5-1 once CASSLEGSRVEAFF TGCGCCAGCAGCTTGGAAGGCAGCCGTGTTGAAGCTTTCTTT
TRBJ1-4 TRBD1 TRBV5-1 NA CASSLGQGINEKLFF TGCGCCAGCAGCTTGGGACAGGGGATTAATGAAAAACTGTTTTTT
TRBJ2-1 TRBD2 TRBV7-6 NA CASSFSGGILNEQFF TGTGCCAGCAGCTTTAGCGGGGGGATCTTAAATGAGCAGTTCTTC
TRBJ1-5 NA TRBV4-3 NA CASSQGGAGNQPQHF TGCGCCAGCAGCCAAGGGGGTGCGGGCAATCAGCCCCAGCATTTT
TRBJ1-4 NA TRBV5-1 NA CASSLFGGGEKLFF TGCGCCAGCAGCTTGTTTGGGGGAGGCGAAAAACTGTTTTTT
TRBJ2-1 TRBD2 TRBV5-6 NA CASSPSGSRYNEQFF TGTGCCAGCAGCCCAAGCGGGAGTCGGTACAATGAGCAGTTCTTC
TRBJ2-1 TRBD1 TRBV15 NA CATSRGGQGSSYNEQFF TGTGCCACCAGCAGGGGAGGACAGGGTAGCTCCTACAATGAGCAGTTCTTC
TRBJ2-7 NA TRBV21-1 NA CASIKGRQHYEQYF TGTGCCAGCATCAAGGGTCGGCAGCACTACGAGCAGTACTTC